One and the same sample provided the 16 T cell receptor beta chains below, sequenced in a study of control samples from healthy donors and cancer patients. Sequencing was performed with immunoSEQ multiplex PCR; in TCRdb, only in-frame clones are kept and a portion is missing. The sample has approximately 140,000 clones; about 89% are singletons. Sample: blood. These receptors were obtained from a man aged 18-30 years in good health.

This clone was counted only a few times. The rearrangement joins TRBV7-9 to TRBJ2-7; weak D call: TRBD1 (5 bases). CDR3 length equals 13 residues. The ends were cut back, 3 bases at V and 6 bases at J, with 12 bases in the middle. The V gene's germline CDR1 is SEHNR and CDR2 FQNEAQ (reference sequence). DNA of the CDR3: TGTGCCAGCAGCTTTGATATTAGGGGCGAGCAGTACTTC. Translating gives CASSFDIRGEQYF.

Comments on this clone: Different DNA sequences within this sample yield the same CDR3. This rearrangement joins TRBV28 to TRBJ1-2, with D unclear. Germline CDR1 is MDHEN and CDR2 is SYDVKM. The CDR3 runs 12 residues. Trimming removed 5 bases from V and 1 base from J, with 5 bases in between. The CDR3 DNA reads as TGTGCCAGCAGTCTCAGTAACTATGGCTACACCTTC. It specifies CASSLSNYGYTF.

The chain links TRBV11-2 to TRBJ1-3, with a tentative D call TRBD1 (6 bases). Germline values: CDR1 SGHAT, CDR2 FQNNGV. V gave up 0 bases and J gave up 2 bases, with 14 bases separating them. This CDR3 is 17 amino acids long. The CDR3 protein is CASSLDITGRPGNTIYF. Written as DNA, the CDR3 is TGTGCCAGCAGCTTAGATATAACAGGGCGACCTGGAAACACCATATATTTT.

This sequence joins TRBV6-2 or TRBV6-3 and TRBJ1-2; D not certain. Trimming removed 5 bases from V and 3 bases from J, with 13 bases in between. CDR1 and CDR2 (germline): MNHEY, SVGEGT. CDR3 size: 14 residues. The DNA of the CDR3 is TGTGCCAGCAGTGGTTGGTGGGGAGACTATGGCTACACCTTC. As protein: CASSGWWGDYGYTF.

The chain joins TRBV14 to TRBJ1-1; the match to TRBD1 covers 8 bases. This CDR3 comprises 14 residues. V lost 6 bases to trimming and J lost 3 bases; unmatched junction nucleotides: 6. Germline loops: CDR1 SGHDN, CDR2 FVKESK. DNA of the CDR3: TGTGCCAGCAGACATCAGGGGGCGCACACTGAAGCTTTCTTT. This sequence encodes CASRHQGAHTEAFF.

This rearrangement joins TRBV11-2 to TRBJ1-2; D is perhaps TRBD1 (6 bases). Germline CDR1 is SGHAT and CDR2 is FQNNGV. The CDR3 consists of 15 residues. V lost 0 bases and J 8 bases, leaving 16 bases between the germline ends. The CDR3 is CASSLDLVGRGGYTF. The CDR3 DNA sequence: TGTGCCAGCAGCTTAGATCTTGTCGGCAGGGGAGGCTACACCTTC.

The chain joins TRBV18 to TRBJ1-2, with D possibly being TRBD1 (5 bases). The V end lost 2 bases, the J end lost 8 bases, and 12 bases lay between the germline ends. CDR3 length: 13 amino acids. The germline V gene encodes CDR1 KGHSH and CDR2 LQKENI. CDR3 sequence reads: CASSPSGTGGYTF. In DNA, the CDR3 is TGTGCCAGCTCACCATCCGGGACGGGCGGCTACACCTTC.

A note on this clone: Other DNA sequences in this specimen translate into the identical CDR3. This sequence joins TRBV9 and TRBJ1-2; the D gene is possibly TRBD1 (5 bases). This CDR3 has 15 amino acids. CDR1 is SGDLS and CDR2 is YYNGEE in the germline V gene. Between the trimmed V and J ends, which lost 3 bases and 3 bases, there was a span of 15 bases. Here the CDR3 reads CASSGRGGVDYGYTF. The CDR3 DNA sequence: TGTGCCAGCAGCGGGCGCGGGGGGGTAGACTATGGCTACACCTTC.

This chain uses TRBV3-1 (or the pseudogene TRBV3-2) with TRBJ1-4; D is possibly TRBD1 (5 bases). This CDR3 comprises 15 residues. CDR1 is LGHDT and CDR2 is YNNKEL in the germline V gene (reference sequence). The ends were cut back, 3 bases at V and 8 bases at J, with 16 bases in the middle. CDR3 protein: CASSQGEGPGEKLFF. CDR3 bases: TGTGCCAGCAGCCAGGGGGAAGGCCCAGGCGAAAAACTGTTTTTT.

The chain combines TRBV7-6 with TRBJ1-4; the D gene is possibly TRBD1 (5 bases). V was shortened by 6 bases and J by 0 bases, with 11 bases between the two germline ends. Germline V gene data show CDR1 as SGHVS and CDR2 as FNYEAQ. The CDR3 length is 15 residues. CDR3 amino acids: CASRGQGATNEKLFF. The DNA for the CDR3 is TGTGCCAGCAGAGGCCAGGGCGCAACTAATGAAAAACTGTTTTTT.

The rearrangement links TRBV18 to TRBJ2-5; D not resolved. Germline V gives CDR1 KGHSH, CDR2 LQKENI. V lost 2 bases and J lost 2, with 6 bases in between. The CDR3 runs to 13 residues. CDR3 loop: CASSPSEQETQYF. The CDR3 DNA sequence: TGTGCCAGCTCACCAAGCGAGCAAGAGACCCAGTACTTC.

The J gene is TRBJ2-2, the V gene TRBV4-2; no reliable D call. Germline V lookup: CDR1 LGHNA, CDR2 YNFKEQ. Trimming pared 4 bases from V and 1 base from J, leaving 10 bases between. CDR3 length: 15 residues. The CDR3 coding sequence is TGTGCCAGCAGCCCTCTAATTGGGAACACCGGGGAGCTGTTTTTT. Its translation: CASSPLIGNTGELFF.

The chain employs TRBV5-1 and TRBJ2-7; 8 nucleotides agree with TRBD1. CDR3 length: 12 residues. Germline V gives CDR1 SGHRS, CDR2 YFSETQ. The J segment lost 5 bases and the V segment lost 7 bases, leaving 5 bases of the junction unmatched. CDR3 in amino acids: CASEGQGHEQYF. DNA of the CDR3: TGCGCCAGCGAAGGACAGGGACACGAGCAGTACTTC.

This chain joins TRBV6-8 and TRBJ2-2; no definite D call. Trimming stripped 0 bases from V and 7 bases from J, with 15 bases between. Germline V gene lookup returns CDR1 MNHGY and CDR2 SAAAGT. The CDR3 is 16 residues long. The CDR3 nucleotides are TGTGCCAGCAGTTACTCGGGTATGGGGATAGTCGGGGAGCTGTTTTTT. Amino acid sequence: CASSYSGMGIVGELFF.

The V and J genes are TRBV29-1 and TRBJ1-4, with TRBD1 matching 7 bases. Germline V gene data show CDR1 as SQVTM and CDR2 as ANQGSEA. This CDR3 region has 12 residues. J was trimmed by 7 bases and V by 4 bases; bases with no gene match: 3. The CDR3, as DNA: TGCAGCGTTGGACAGGGTGGTGAAAAACTGTTTTTT. Translation gives CSVGQGGEKLFF.

This chain's CDR3 is CASSTQGVGETQYF. The CDR3 bases are TGTGCCAGCAGCACACAGGGGGTCGGGGAGACCCAGTACTTC. The chain recombines TRBV5-4 with TRBJ2-5; 8 bases agree with TRBD1. CDR1 SGHNT and CDR2 YYREEE come from the germline V gene (reference sequence). The CDR3 totals 14 residues. The V and J ends lost 4 bases and 5 bases, in that order; junction bases with no gene match: 7.